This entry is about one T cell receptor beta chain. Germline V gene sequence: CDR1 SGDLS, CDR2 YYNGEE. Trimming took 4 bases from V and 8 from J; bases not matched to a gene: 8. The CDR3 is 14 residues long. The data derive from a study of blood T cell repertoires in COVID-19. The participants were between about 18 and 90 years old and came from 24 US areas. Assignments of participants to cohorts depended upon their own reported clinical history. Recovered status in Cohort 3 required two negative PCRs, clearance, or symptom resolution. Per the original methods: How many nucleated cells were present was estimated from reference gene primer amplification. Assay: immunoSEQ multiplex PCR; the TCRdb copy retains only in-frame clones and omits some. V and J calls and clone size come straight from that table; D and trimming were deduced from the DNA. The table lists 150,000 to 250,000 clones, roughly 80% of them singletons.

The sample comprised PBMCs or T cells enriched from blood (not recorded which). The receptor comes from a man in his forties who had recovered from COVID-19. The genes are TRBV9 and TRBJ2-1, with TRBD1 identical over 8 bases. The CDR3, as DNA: TGTGCCAGCAGCAAGGGACAGGCGGTGTATGAGCAGTTCTTC. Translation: CASSKGQAVYEQFF.